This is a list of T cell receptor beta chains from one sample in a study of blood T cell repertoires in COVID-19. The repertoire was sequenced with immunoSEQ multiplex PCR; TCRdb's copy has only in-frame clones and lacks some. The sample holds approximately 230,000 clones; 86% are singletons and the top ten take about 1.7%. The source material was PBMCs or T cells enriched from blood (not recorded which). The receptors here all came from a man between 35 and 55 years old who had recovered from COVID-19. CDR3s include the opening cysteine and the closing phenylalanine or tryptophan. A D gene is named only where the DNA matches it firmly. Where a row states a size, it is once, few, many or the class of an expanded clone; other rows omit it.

CDR3 DNA: TGTGCCAGCAGTTCAGGACAGACAGGGGCTCGTGAGCAGTACTTC; CDR3 protein: CASSSGQTGAREQYF; V gene: TRBV27; D gene: TRBD1; J gene: TRBJ2-7; clone size: .
CDR3 DNA: TGTGCCACCAGTGACAGGGCAGGGAGGAATCAGCCCCAGCATTTT; CDR3 protein: CATSDRAGRNQPQHF; V gene: TRBV24-1; D gene: .; J gene: TRBJ1-5; clone size: .
CDR3 DNA: TGTGCCAGCAGCCCTCGTCAGGCCGCCGAGACCCAGTACTTC; CDR3 protein: CASSPRQAAETQYF; V gene: TRBV7-2; D gene: .; J gene: TRBJ2-5; clone size: once
CDR3 DNA: TGTGCCAGCAGTTTCGCCGTATCTACCTACAATGAGCAGTTCTTC; CDR3 protein: CASSFAVSTYNEQFF; V gene: TRBV27; D gene: .; J gene: TRBJ2-1; clone size: .
CDR3 DNA: TGTGCCAGCAGCTTCCTCTTCGGGGGTTTAAATGAGCAGTTCTTC; CDR3 protein: CASSFLFGGLNEQFF; V gene: TRBV7-2; D gene: .; J gene: TRBJ2-1; clone size: .
CDR3 DNA: TGTGCCAGCAGTCCTCAGTCCCCGTTTGATTCACCCCTCCACTTT; CDR3 protein: CASSPQSPFDSPLHF; V gene: TRBV28; D gene: .; J gene: TRBJ1-6; clone size: .
CDR3 DNA: TGTGCCAGCAGCCAAGGACTAGGAGCTTACAATGTGCAGTTCTTC; CDR3 protein: CASSQGLGAYNVQFF; V gene: TRBV3-1/TRBV3-2; D gene: .; J gene: TRBJ2-1; clone size: once
CDR3 DNA: TGTGCCAGCAAGGACGGGAACAACAATGAGCAGTTCTTC; CDR3 protein: CASKDGNNNEQFF; V gene: TRBV6-5; D gene: .; J gene: TRBJ2-1; clone size: once
CDR3 DNA: TGTGCCAGCAGCTTTGTGGTAGCGGAATACAATGAGCAGTTCTTC; CDR3 protein: CASSFVVAEYNEQFF; V gene: TRBV7-9; D gene: .; J gene: TRBJ2-1; clone size: once
CDR3 DNA: TGTGCCAGCAGCCAGAGAAGGGGAGGTGAAAAACTGTTTTTT; CDR3 protein: CASSQRRGGEKLFF; V gene: TRBV7-2; D gene: .; J gene: TRBJ1-4; clone size: .
CDR3 DNA: TGCGCCAGCAGCCGATCAAGCGGGGGGGCGCCCAATGAGCAGTTCTTC; CDR3 protein: CASSRSSGGAPNEQFF; V gene: TRBV4-1; D gene: TRBD2; J gene: TRBJ2-1; clone size: .
CDR3 DNA: TGTGCCAGCAGCCTAAATGGTGGAGCTTTCTTT; CDR3 protein: CASSLNGGAFF; V gene: TRBV5-4; D gene: .; J gene: TRBJ1-1; clone size: .
CDR3 DNA: TGTGCCAGCAGCTTCGGACAGGGTAATTACGAGCAGTACTTC; CDR3 protein: CASSFGQGNYEQYF; V gene: TRBV5-8; D gene: TRBD1; J gene: TRBJ2-7; clone size: many
CDR3 DNA: TGTGCCAGTAGTACTGAAGGGACAGTCGCAAACTATGGCTACACCTTC; CDR3 protein: CASSTEGTVANYGYTF; V gene: TRBV19; D gene: TRBD1; J gene: TRBJ1-2; clone size: .
CDR3 DNA: TGTGCCAGCAGCCAGCCGTCGAGTGGGACCCAGTACTTC; CDR3 protein: CASSQPSSGTQYF; V gene: TRBV3-1/TRBV3-2; D gene: .; J gene: TRBJ2-5; clone size: .
CDR3 DNA: TGTGCCAGCAGCCAAAGGACAGGGGCCAATCAGCCCCAGCATTTT; CDR3 protein: CASSQRTGANQPQHF; V gene: TRBV3-1/TRBV3-2; D gene: TRBD1; J gene: TRBJ1-5; clone size: .
CDR3 DNA: TGTGCCAGCAGTTTATCAGGGCGGAACACCGGGGAGCTGTTTTTT; CDR3 protein: CASSLSGRNTGELFF; V gene: TRBV28; D gene: .; J gene: TRBJ2-2; clone size: .
CDR3 DNA: TGTGCCTGGACCCTACAGGGAGACACTGAAGCTTTCTTT; CDR3 protein: CAWTLQGDTEAFF; V gene: TRBV30; D gene: .; J gene: TRBJ1-1; clone size: .
CDR3 DNA: TGTGCCAGTAGTATAAGTCCGGCGACGACAAACTATAATTCACCCCTCCACTTT; CDR3 protein: CASSISPATTNYNSPLHF; V gene: TRBV19; D gene: .; J gene: TRBJ1-6; clone size: .
CDR3 DNA: TGTGCCACCGGACTAGCGGGTTCCTACGAGCAGTACTTC; CDR3 protein: CATGLAGSYEQYF; V gene: TRBV6-5; D gene: TRBD2; J gene: TRBJ2-7; clone size: once
CDR3 DNA: TGTGCCAGCGGTGAAGCGGGGGGCTATCGGTCGGGTACGCAGTATTTT; CDR3 protein: CASGEAGGYRSGTQYF; V gene: TRBV28; D gene: TRBD2; J gene: TRBJ2-3; clone size: once
CDR3 DNA: TGTGCCAGCAGTCCCCTACAGGGGTACGAGCAGTACTTC; CDR3 protein: CASSPLQGYEQYF; V gene: TRBV27; D gene: TRBD1; J gene: TRBJ2-7; clone size: few
CDR3 DNA: TGTGCCAGCAGTGACGAGGGAACAGATACGCAGTATTTT; CDR3 protein: CASSDEGTDTQYF; V gene: TRBV6-4; D gene: .; J gene: TRBJ2-3; clone size: .
CDR3 DNA: TGTGCCAGCAGCGTAGAAAGGACAGGCCCAAACGAGCAGTACTTC; CDR3 protein: CASSVERTGPNEQYF; V gene: TRBV9; D gene: TRBD1; J gene: TRBJ2-7; clone size: .
CDR3 DNA: TGTGCCAGCAGCCCTCCCGGACTGCTCTACGAGCAGTACTTC; CDR3 protein: CASSPPGLLYEQYF; V gene: TRBV9; D gene: .; J gene: TRBJ2-7; clone size: .
CDR3 DNA: TGTGCCAGCAGCTCTGCCCCCGACAGACTCCACTTT; CDR3 protein: CASSSAPDRLHF; V gene: TRBV11-2; D gene: .; J gene: TRBJ1-6; clone size: .
CDR3 DNA: TGTGCCAGCTTCTCGGGACAGTTAGATCAGCCCCAGCATTTT; CDR3 protein: CASFSGQLDQPQHF; V gene: TRBV6-5; D gene: TRBD1; J gene: TRBJ1-5; clone size: .
CDR3 DNA: TGTGCCAGCAGTTGGAGCCAAGGCGCTAGCGGGGCTGATACGCAGTATTTT; CDR3 protein: CASSWSQGASGADTQYF; V gene: TRBV5-4; D gene: TRBD2; J gene: TRBJ2-3; clone size: few
CDR3 DNA: TGCGCCAGCAGCCCTTGGAGCGAACGTGGCGATGAGCAGTTCTTC; CDR3 protein: CASSPWSERGDEQFF; V gene: TRBV5-1; D gene: .; J gene: TRBJ2-1; clone size: .
CDR3 DNA: TGCGCCAGCAGCTTGGCGGTTCTCAGGGGGCGAGGGGAGACCCAGTACTTC; CDR3 protein: CASSLAVLRGRGETQYF; V gene: TRBV5-1; D gene: TRBD1; J gene: TRBJ2-5; clone size: .
CDR3 DNA: TGTGCCACCAGTGATTTGAGGGGGGGACAGCCCCAGCATTTT; CDR3 protein: CATSDLRGGQPQHF; V gene: TRBV24-1; D gene: .; J gene: TRBJ1-5; clone size: .